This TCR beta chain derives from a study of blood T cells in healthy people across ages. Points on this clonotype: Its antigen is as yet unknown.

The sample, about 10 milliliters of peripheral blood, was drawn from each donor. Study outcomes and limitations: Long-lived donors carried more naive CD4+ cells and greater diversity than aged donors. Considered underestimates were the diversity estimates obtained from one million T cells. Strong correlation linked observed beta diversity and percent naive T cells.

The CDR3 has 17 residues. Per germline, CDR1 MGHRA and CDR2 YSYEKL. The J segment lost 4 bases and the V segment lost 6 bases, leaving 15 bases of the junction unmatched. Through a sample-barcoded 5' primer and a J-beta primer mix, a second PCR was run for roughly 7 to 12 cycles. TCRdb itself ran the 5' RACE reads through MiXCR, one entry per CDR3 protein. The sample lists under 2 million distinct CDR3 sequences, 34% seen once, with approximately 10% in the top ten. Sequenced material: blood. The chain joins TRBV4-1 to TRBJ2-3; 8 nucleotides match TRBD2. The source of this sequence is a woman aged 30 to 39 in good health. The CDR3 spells CASRGRRGGRDADTQYF. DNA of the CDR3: TGCGCCAGCAGGGGGCGTCGGGGGGGCCGCGACGCAGATACGCAGTATTTT.